This TCR beta chain was recorded in a study of T cell repertoires in ileal Crohn's disease (dated by TCRdb to the late 2010s). In terms of the full investigation: Median disease duration was approximately 8.3 years, and 35% to 40% of patients were identified as active smokers at the time of surgery. Every patient underwent surgery because of a complication, which was stricturing disease in approximately 60% of cases and penetrating disease in approximately 40%. Postoperative therapy was given to about half of the patients, with thiopurines administered to ten to eleven patients and anti-TNF agents administered to 18 patients. The TCR repertoire was analysed in under 70 patients with Crohn's disease drawn from a prospective multicentre cohort. The study was conducted in parallel with a multicentre cohort built to find predictors of early endoscopic recurrence after ileocolonic resection. Endoscopic postoperative recurrence was defined as a Rutgeerts score above i0. A total of 171 mucosal samples from 57 patients were sequenced, collected from several sites on the surgical specimen as well as at postoperative endoscopy.

For commercial TCRB immunosequencing, around 500 nanograms of biopsy DNA were submitted for each sample. Adaptive Biotechnology amplified the CDR3 regions from genomic DNA with a two-step multiplex PCR designed to control amplification bias. In the first PCR, primers covered every V and J gene segment, and in the second PCR, barcodes and Illumina adapters were added. An Illumina instrument was used to sequence the CDR3 libraries. In the paper's pipeline: Analysis combined the vendor-provided pipelines with custom analysis of raw data in R/Bioconductor under R version 3.3.0. Clonality, which ranges from 0 to 1, was calculated as the inverse of the normalised Shannon entropy across all productive clones. High-frequency clones were defined as the repertoire share of the top 100 clones, retaining only clones passing a 95% confidence test. The Simpson index measured repertoire diversity, and the Morisita-Horn index measured overlap between samples. TCRdb provides this immuneACCESS table in a form limited to in-frame rearrangements. Some clones are lacking; in checked studies, under half of them reflect an unresolved V gene, and why the rest are absent is not known. From that table come the V and J calls and clone size; the DNA was used to work out D and trimming. The sample table records roughly 4,100 clones; 74% of these occur just once. Clones ranked in the top ten supply 6.5% to 7.5% of the sample.

Adults with ileal or ileocolonic Crohn's disease and an indication for ileocolonic resection were eligible for inclusion. Whole ileal mucosal biopsies were kept frozen at -80 degrees C prior to DNA extraction. A TRizol-based method was used to extract genomic DNA from the frozen whole biopsies, and the DNA was quantified with a NanoDrop 2000 spectrophotometer. Overall study outcomes, separate from this receptor: More high-frequency clones were carried by sorted CD8 T cells than by CD4 T cells, suggesting that mucosal expansions were mainly CD8. Only a subgroup of patients, of unstated size, had mucosal CD4 and CD8 T cells sorted and sequenced. Endoscopic recurrence was linked to a higher percentage of high-frequency clones at surgery, and recurrence occurred in every patient whose clonality exceeded 26.8% (18/57). A significantly higher proportion of clonal expansions was observed in active smokers at surgery than in non-smokers (roughly 27% vs 19%, p=0.02).

Note on this clone: The specificity of this receptor is unknown. Base quality data are lacking; no much larger clone is found one base away.

A distance of 17 bases separates the germline ends of V and J, which lose 8 bases and 3 bases respectively. The CDR3 covers 14 residues, taking in both the cysteine and the phenylalanine. The sequence is cut down to CDR3 DNA, 42 bases in frame from base 1. Per the germline V gene, WSHSY is the CDR1 and SAAADI is the CDR2. The TCR originated in an adult with Crohn's disease. The sequenced material came from ileal tissue. This chain joins TRBV10-2 to TRBJ2-7, and perhaps TRBD2 as D gene, on 6 matching bases. The encoded CDR3 is CASGLGGRVYEQYF. The nucleotide sequence is TGCGCCAGCGGTCTCGGGGGTCGAGTCTACGAGCAGTACTTC.